The entry below gives a single TCR beta chain sequence along with its context. As yet, its antigen is unknown. From 500 ng of total RNA, TCR beta-specific cDNA was reverse-transcribed using a constant-region primer. ARM-PCR was slightly modified, and three nested multiplex PCR rounds with it gave rise to the TCR beta libraries. Rounds one and two of PCR, each of 9 to 11 cycles, were primed with TRBV1-TRBV30 forward primers and a C-beta reverse primer. TCRdb itself ran the multiplex PCR reads through MiXCR, one entry per CDR3 protein. The sample carries roughly 180,000 distinct CDR3 sequences, roughly three fifths recorded once. Unsorted whole blood supplied the blood RNA, and germline DNA was isolated too. The collection of roughly 3.7 milliliters of peripheral blood preceded surgery. Germline V gene data show CDR1 as SGHNT and CDR2 as YENEEA. Unmatched junction bases numbered 11, after V lost 4 bases and J lost 8 bases. CDR3 size: 17 residues.

The sample is drawn from a study of tumor-infiltrating lymphocytes in primary liver carcinoma. Turning to the study itself: Donors underwent surgery for histopathologically diagnosed primary liver carcinoma. Study results and limitations: Without sorting, CD4+ versus CD8+ T cell repertoires were not compared.

The source is a man aged 40-49 years with primary liver carcinoma and hepatitis B virus infection. The chain uses TRBV11-3 and TRBJ2-2, with 12 bases identical to TRBD2. Sequencing was performed on peripheral blood. Here the CDR3 reads CASSYRWTSGIGGELFF. The CDR3 nucleotides read TGTGCCAGCAGCTACAGATGGACTAGCGGGATTGGAGGGGAGCTGTTTTTT.